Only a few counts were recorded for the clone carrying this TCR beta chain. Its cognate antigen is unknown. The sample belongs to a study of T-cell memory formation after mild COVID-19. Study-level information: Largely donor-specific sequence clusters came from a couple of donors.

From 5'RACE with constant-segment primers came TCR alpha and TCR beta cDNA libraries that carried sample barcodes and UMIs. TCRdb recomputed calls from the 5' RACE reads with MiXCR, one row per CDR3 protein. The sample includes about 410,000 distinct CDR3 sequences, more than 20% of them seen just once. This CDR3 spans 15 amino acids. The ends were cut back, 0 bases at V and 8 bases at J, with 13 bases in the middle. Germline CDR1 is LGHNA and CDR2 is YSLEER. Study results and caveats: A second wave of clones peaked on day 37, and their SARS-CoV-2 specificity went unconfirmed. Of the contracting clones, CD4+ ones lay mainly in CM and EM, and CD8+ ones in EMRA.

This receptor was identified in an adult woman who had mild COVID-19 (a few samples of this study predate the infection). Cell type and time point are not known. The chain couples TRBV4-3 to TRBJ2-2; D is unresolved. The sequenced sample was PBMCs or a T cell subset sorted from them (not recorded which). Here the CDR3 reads CASSQDLGRLGELFF. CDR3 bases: TGCGCCAGCAGCCAAGACCTTGGCCGTCTGGGGGAGCTGTTTTTT.